Many counts were recorded for the clone carrying this TCR beta chain. TCRdb re-analysed the 5' RACE reads in MiXCR, keeping a single row per CDR3 protein. This table has tens of thousands of distinct CDR3 sequences, around 13% appearing once. This CDR3 region has 15 residues. In germline, CDR1 is SNHLY, CDR2 FYNNEI. Trimming took off 7 bases at V and 5 bases at J, with 20 bases between the two ends. This sample was taken from a study of neurological immune-mediated disorders. The time point denotes: longitudinal time-point 1 (baseline). This clonotype originated in a female donor with HTLV-1-associated myelopathy (HAM/TSP). Sequenced material: PBMCs. V gene TRBV2 combines with J gene TRBJ1-1, with D maybe TRBD1 (6 bases). The CDR3 nucleotides read TGTGCCAGCACTCCCCGAGGGGGAAGAGGGACTGAAGCTTTCTTT. Translated: CASTPRGGRGTEAFF.